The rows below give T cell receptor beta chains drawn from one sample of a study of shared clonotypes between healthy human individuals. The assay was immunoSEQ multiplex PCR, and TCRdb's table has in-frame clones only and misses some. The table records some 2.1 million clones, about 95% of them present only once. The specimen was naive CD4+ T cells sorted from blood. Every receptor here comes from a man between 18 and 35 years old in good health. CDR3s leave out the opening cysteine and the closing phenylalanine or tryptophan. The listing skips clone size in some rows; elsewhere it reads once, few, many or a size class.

ASSLLAGAEQY - TRBV7-9
ASSRLASGTGSNEQF - TRBV7-9
ASSSLTSGRALHEQY - TRBV5-4
ASSSRMGQGARNSYEQY once TRBV27
ASSSDSTGELF - TRBV10-1
ASSSRNSNQPQH once TRBV11-1
AWRVRGSSYEQY - TRBV30
ASSAYTGYTGNTIY - TRBV6-1
ASSSEIGYSYEQY - TRBV4-3
ASSPPDSSGYT - TRBV18
AWSRDRANNEQF - TRBV30
SAPEFGGNQPQH - TRBV29-1
ASSLDHSNQPQH once TRBV7-9
ASSPGGGPYEQY - TRBV7-9
ASSLFFQEPGNTIY - TRBV7-2
AISVPTGIYGYT few TRBV10-3
ASSDSATSGGADTQY - TRBV6-4
AISDRGNGDGYT - TRBV10-3
ASSRDRGGETQY few TRBV25-1
ASTRTGVNHGYT - TRBV5-6
ASSRPVGFRETQY once TRBV11-2
AISERQGSGNTIY - TRBV10-3
ASSPKSTGELF - TRBV7-2
ASRPDRGRQETQY - TRBV6-5
ASSPGQGGYSEAF - TRBV5-1
ASSGRTVNTEAF - TRBV2
ASSRRSSGGTRETQY - TRBV5-1
ASSLTAWVLWESEKLF - TRBV7-3
ASSQSSGANVLT - TRBV5-1
ASSYEGRQPQH - TRBV6-6
ASSFINRPYEQY - TRBV27
ASRTGDSRGSYNEQF - TRBV28
ASSQPGTGRI - TRBV14
ASSLDGAGELF - TRBV11-3
ASWDLPGVGELF - TRBV6-1
ASSPGRALT - TRBV7-2
ASLPGGPPNTEAF - TRBV5-1
ASSRDSGTGYEQY - TRBV7-8
ASSPPESTDTQY - TRBV13
ASSERRGVGNTIY - TRBV2
ASSLAPEFYEQY - TRBV7-2
ASSLFSAAVDTQY - TRBV27
ASSGVGRVYEQY - TRBV5-6
ASSQQGGSGNTIY - TRBV5-6
ASLKGKASTYEQY - TRBV6-1
AIHPGESYGYT - TRBV10-3
ASSLVHGGTYGYT - TRBV28
ASSARGLNTDTQY - TRBV9
ASSSRGGDTQY - TRBV7-2
SVEARLAQETQY - TRBV29-1
ASKVRRDTTNEKLF - TRBV19
ASSLVAGSQETQY - TRBV5-1
ASSPDSQGRNSPLH - TRBV5-5
ASTKGQGASGELF - TRBV6-6
ASSQPGLAGSDTQY - TRBV5-4
ASSKPDRRFSPLH - TRBV6-1
AWSLGVTYEQY - TRBV30